These 29 T cell receptor beta chains share one sample of origin, sequenced in a study of blood T cell repertoires in COVID-19. Profiling relied on immunoSEQ multiplex PCR, and the TCRdb table lists in-frame clones only, not all of them. The sample consists of about 150,000 clones, around 80% of them appearing once. Sequencing input: PBMCs or T cells enriched from blood (not recorded which). All receptors derive from a woman between 45 and 65 years old who had recovered from COVID-19.

J is TRBJ2-2 and V is TRBV4-2, with 8 positions matching TRBD2. CDR1 and CDR2 (germline): LGHNA, YNFKEQ. Trimming cost V 0 bases and J 4 bases; bases outside gene matches: 16. CDR3 length equals 20 residues. CDR3 nucleotide sequence: TGTGCCAGCAGCCAAGACTCTCCGAGGTTCGGGGGGGCGGCCACCGGGGAGCTGTTTTTT. Protein product: CASSQDSPRFGGAATGELFF.

This chain uses TRBV4-3 with TRBJ1-4, with 7 bases that match TRBD1. After removal of 3 bases from V and 4 bases from J, the junction contained 8 bases not matched to a gene. This CDR3 is 16 amino acids long. The germline V gene has CDR1 LGHNA and CDR2 YSLEER. CDR3 nucleotides: TGCGCCAGCAGCCAGGGGACAGTATTCAATAATGAAAAACTGTTTTTT. The encoded protein is CASSQGTVFNNEKLFF.

The chain links TRBV4-1 to TRBJ2-1; unclear D gene. The germline V gene encodes CDR1 MGHRA and CDR2 YSYEKL. The CDR3 runs 15 residues. V was pared by 1 base and J by 0 bases, with 7 bases between. The CDR3 protein is CASSQGWSSYNEQFF. In DNA form, the CDR3 reads TGCGCCAGCAGCCAAGGGTGGAGCTCCTACAATGAGCAGTTCTTC.

The genes are TRBV5-1 and TRBJ2-5; TRBD2 aligns across 8 bases. Losses at the gene ends were 6 bases for V and 1 base for J; bases not matched to a gene: 2. This CDR3 has 13 residues. CDR1 is SGHRS, CDR2 YFSETQ, per germline. The CDR3 bases are TGCGCCAGCACGAGCGGGAGCCAAGAGACCCAGTACTTC. Its translation is CASTSGSQETQYF.

This clone was counted a single time. This chain uses TRBV27 with TRBJ2-6, with D perhaps TRBD1 (6 bases). The CDR3 has 15 residues. Germline assignment: CDR1 MNHEY and CDR2 SMNVEV (reference sequence). Trimming removed 5 bases at V and 2 bases at J, with 10 bases between. The CDR3 region is CASSRTGPGANVLTF. The DNA of the CDR3 is TGTGCCAGCAGTCGCACAGGGCCTGGGGCCAACGTCCTGACTTTC.

V usage is TRBV5-4 and J usage is TRBJ2-7; D might be TRBD1 (5 bases). In germline, CDR1 is SGHNT, CDR2 YYREEE (reference sequence). Trimming left V 0 bases short and J 7 bases short, with 17 bases between. This CDR3 spans 15 amino acids. This chain's CDR3 is CASSLEGAGMREQYF. In DNA, the CDR3 is TGTGCCAGCAGCTTGGAAGGGGCTGGGATGCGGGAGCAGTACTTC.

V gene TRBV19 combines with J gene TRBJ1-5, with 8 bases aligning to TRBD1. Germline assignment: CDR1 LNHDA and CDR2 SQIVND (reference sequence). The CDR3 is made up of 14 amino acids. With V trimmed by 7 bases and J by 4 bases, 6 bases remained unmatched. The CDR3 DNA sequence: TGTGCCAGTAAGGGGGGACAGGCAAATCAGCCCCAGCATTTT. It codes for CASKGGQANQPQHF.

The chain couples TRBV7-2 to TRBJ1-2; 8 nucleotides agree with TRBD1. Per germline, CDR1 SGHTA and CDR2 FQGNSA. This CDR3 is 14 amino acids long. The trim removed 5 bases at V and 4 bases at J, leaving 6 bases unmatched. CDR3 sequence reads: CASSPDRGPYGYTF. DNA of the CDR3: TGTGCCAGCAGCCCCGACAGGGGTCCCTATGGCTACACCTTC.

This clone was detected only a few times. The chain has TRBV6-6 and TRBJ2-3, with TRBD2 matching over 11 bases. The junction had 3 bases not matched to a gene; V was cut back by 8 bases and J by 5 bases. The CDR3 sequence is 13 residues long. Germline V lookup: CDR1 MNHNY, CDR2 SVGAGI (reference sequence). Written as DNA, the CDR3 is TGTGCCAGCTTACTAGCGGGAGTAGATACGCAGTATTTT. It translates to CASLLAGVDTQYF.

This clone appeared a few times. The chain has TRBV15 and TRBJ2-1; 10 bases fit TRBD1. Per the germline V gene, CDR1 is LNHNV and CDR2 is YYDKDF (reference sequence). V shed 6 bases and J 2 bases; nucleotides not matched to a gene: 4. This CDR3 contains 15 residues. This CDR3 is CATSQDRGAYNEQFF. For the CDR3, the DNA is TGTGCCACCAGTCAGGACAGGGGGGCCTACAATGAGCAGTTCTTC.

This clone was seen more than once but under ten times. This chain links TRBV3-1 (or the pseudogene TRBV3-2) with TRBJ1-2, with 7 bases identical to TRBD1. V lost 6 bases, J lost 4 bases, and 11 bases stayed unmatched. The V gene's germline CDR1 is LGHDT and CDR2 YNNKEL (reference sequence). The CDR3 is made up of 15 amino acids. The CDR3: CASSPGTEFVYGYTF. The CDR3 bases are TGTGCCAGCAGTCCCGGGACAGAGTTCGTCTATGGCTACACCTTC.

This chain links TRBV7-6 with TRBJ2-7, with TRBD2 matching 13 bases. Trimming removed 2 bases from V and 3 bases from J; junction bases left unmatched: 7. CDR1 is SGHVS and CDR2 is FNYEAQ in the germline V gene. This CDR3 spans 17 amino acids. This CDR3 reads CASSLTSGRVIGYEQYF. The CDR3 DNA reads as TGTGCCAGCAGCTTAACTAGCGGGAGGGTGATCGGCTACGAGCAGTACTTC.

The V call is TRBV18, the J call TRBJ2-2; 9 bases line up with TRBD1. With 3 bases clipped from V and 5 bases from J, the junction kept 7 bases outside the gene matches. CDR1 is KGHSH, CDR2 LQKENI, per germline. The CDR3 extends over 16 amino acids. In DNA, the CDR3 is TGTGCCAGCTCACCCCGCGGGACAGGGAGTACCGGGGAGCTGTTTTTT. Protein product: CASSPRGTGSTGELFF.

The chain recombines TRBV6-2 or TRBV6-3 with TRBJ1-3; no reliable D call. The CDR3 contains 16 residues. V lost 6 bases and J lost 1, with 16 bases in between. Germline assignment: CDR1 MNHEY and CDR2 SVGEGT. CDR3 protein: CASSRKTYGSGNTIYF. The CDR3, as DNA: TGTGCCAGCAGCAGAAAGACTTATGGGTCTGGAAACACCATATATTTT.

The chain combines TRBV3-1 (or the pseudogene TRBV3-2) with TRBJ1-2; 7 bases map to TRBD1. Germline loops: CDR1 LGHDT, CDR2 YNNKEL (reference sequence). The CDR3 runs 15 residues. The ends lost 2 bases at V and 8 bases at J; junction bases unmatched: 11. CDR3 in DNA: TGTGCCAGCAGCCAAAGTTCAGGGGGTCTGGGGGGCTACACCTTC. It yields the protein CASSQSSGGLGGYTF.

The chain carries TRBV4-1 and TRBJ1-1; 8 nucleotides match TRBD1. Germline V lookup: CDR1 MGHRA, CDR2 YSYEKL. The CDR3 covers 15 residues. J was trimmed by 7 bases and V by 1 base; bases with no gene match: 8. The CDR3 coding sequence is TGCGCCAGCAGCCAAGTGCAGGGGGCCCGTGATGAAGCTTTCTTT. Translated: CASSQVQGARDEAFF.

The V call is TRBV10-3, the J call TRBJ2-7, with D unresolved. Germline CDR1 is ENHRY and CDR2 is SYGVKD. Trimming took off 0 bases at V and 6 bases at J, with 12 bases between the two ends. The CDR3 extends over 14 amino acids. CDR3 coding DNA: TGTGCCATCAGTGAGTCTCAGTCCGAACGCGAGCAGTACTTC. Its translation: CAISESQSEREQYF.

J is TRBJ1-1 and V is TRBV19; TRBD1 matches at 9 bases. The CDR3 totals 15 residues. The germline V gene has CDR1 LNHDA and CDR2 SQIVND (reference sequence). Losses at the gene ends were 5 bases for V and 4 bases for J; bases not matched to a gene: 8. CDR3 sequence: CASSQRQGVITEAFF. CDR3 bases: TGTGCCAGTAGTCAAAGACAGGGGGTTATCACTGAAGCTTTCTTT.

V usage is TRBV21-1 and J usage is TRBJ2-1; the D call of TRBD2 is as the table states it, not checked on the DNA. TRBV21-1 is a pseudogene segment. CDR3 length equals 14 residues. The CDR3 DNA reads as TGTGCCAGCACCTCGTCGTTAGCGGCTAATGAGCAGTTCTTC. The encoded protein is CASTSSLAANEQFF.

This clone was counted a few times. J is TRBJ2-1 and V is TRBV25-1; D may be TRBD1 (5 bases). There are 16 residues in the CDR3. The V gene's germline CDR1 is MGHDK and CDR2 SYGVNS. V was trimmed by 2 bases and J by 0 bases, leaving 11 bases between them. The CDR3 protein is CASSEPRQFSYNEQFF. Here the CDR3 DNA reads TGTGCCAGCAGTGAACCGCGACAGTTCTCCTACAATGAGCAGTTCTTC.

This clone was detected only once. The chain employs TRBV19 and TRBJ2-2; possible D gene TRBD2, 6 bases. The V end was cut by 9 bases, the J end by 3 bases, with 14 bases between. The CDR3 sequence is 14 residues long. Per germline, CDR1 LNHDA and CDR2 SQIVND (reference sequence). The DNA of the CDR3 is TGTGCCAGCGGGAGCCGGAAATACACCGGGGAGCTGTTTTTT. Translated, it gives CASGSRKYTGELFF.

The CDR3: CASSKPGHRTYEQYF. The DNA for the CDR3 is TGTGCCAGCAGCAAACCGGGACACAGGACCTACGAGCAGTACTTC. The chain employs TRBV21-1 and TRBJ2-7; the table's D call, TRBD1, has no DNA check behind it. TRBV21-1 is reported as a pseudogene. CDR3 size: 15 residues.

The rearrangement links TRBV6-5 to TRBJ1-2; 8 bases match TRBD1. J lost 4 bases, V lost 8 bases, and 6 bases had no gene match. This CDR3 is built from 13 residues. Germline CDR1 reads MNHEY; CDR2 reads SVGAGI. The CDR3 loop reads CASGRQGSYGYTF. The CDR3 DNA sequence: TGTGCCAGCGGTAGACAGGGGAGCTATGGCTACACCTTC.

This chain joins TRBV5-8 and TRBJ2-7; D gene ambiguous. CDR1 and CDR2 from the germline V gene are SGHTS and YDEGEE. V shed 7 bases and J shed 3 bases, with 8 bases lying between them. CDR3 length equals 11 residues. CDR3 DNA: TGTGCCAGCGTACTTAGCTACGAGCAGTACTTC. Translating it yields CASVLSYEQYF.

The table lists this clone with a few counts. This sequence joins TRBV4-3 and TRBJ2-7; TRBD2 aligns across 8 bases. The CDR3 covers 14 residues. With 0 bases clipped from V and 5 bases from J, the junction kept 3 bases outside the gene matches. CDR1 and CDR2 from the germline V gene are LGHNA and YSLEER. CDR3 in DNA: TGCGCCAGCAGCCAAGAAGTAGCGGGGCACGAGCAGTACTTC. It is translated as CASSQEVAGHEQYF.

The CDR3 protein is CASSQAEGRGLYGYTF. The CDR3, as DNA: TGTGCCAGCAGCCAAGCGGAAGGCAGGGGGCTCTATGGCTACACCTTC. The V call is TRBV3-1 (or the pseudogene TRBV3-2), the J call TRBJ1-2; 8 bases align to TRBD1. Per the germline V gene, CDR1 is LGHDT and CDR2 is YNNKEL (reference sequence). V dropped 1 base and J dropped 4; count of bases not matched to a gene: 8. The CDR3 has 16 amino acids.

This clone was recorded a few times. The chain carries TRBV18 and TRBJ1-6, with a possible D match to TRBD1 (5 bases). The germline V gene encodes CDR1 KGHSH and CDR2 LQKENI. Trimming took 1 base from V and 1 from J, leaving 14 bases between them. The CDR3 contains 18 residues. Here the CDR3 DNA reads TGTGCCAGCTCACCACGGCAGGGTAAGGGGTCCTATAATTCACCCCTCCACTTT. Its protein product is CASSPRQGKGSYNSPLHF.

There are a few counts of this clone. The chain employs TRBV19 and TRBJ2-5, with 10 bases matching TRBD2. V trimming: 7 bases; J trimming: 3 bases; junction bases outside the gene matches: 11. CDR1 and CDR2 from the germline V gene are LNHDA and SQIVND (reference sequence). The CDR3 has 16 amino acids. The CDR3 sequence is CASTPAGGEGKETQYF. In DNA, the CDR3 is TGTGCCAGTACCCCAGCGGGAGGGGAGGGCAAAGAGACCCAGTACTTC.

The chain recombines TRBV2 with TRBJ2-1; TRBD2 matches 7 bases. The germline V gene has CDR1 SNHLY and CDR2 FYNNEI. With 3 bases clipped from V and 9 bases from J, the junction kept 5 bases outside the gene matches. The CDR3 extends over 13 amino acids. CDR3 sequence (DNA): TGTGCCAGCAGTGAGCTAGCGGTCACTGAGCAGTTCTTC. Amino acids: CASSELAVTEQFF.